One and the same sample provided the 25 T cell receptor beta chains below, sequenced in a study of blood T cell repertoires in COVID-19. Sequenced by immunoSEQ multiplex PCR; TCRdb stores in-frame clones only, minus some. The repertoire holds under 200,000 clones, around 85% seen once, with approximately 4% in the top ten. The source material was peripheral blood. These receptor sequences come from a woman in her seventies with acute or convalescent COVID-19.

V and J are TRBV6-1 and TRBJ1-6, with D unclear. This CDR3 is 13 amino acids long. Germline V CDR1 and CDR2: MNHNS, SASEGT. V was cut by 0 bases and J by 13 bases, with 10 bases left in between. The CDR3, as DNA: TGTGCCAGCAGTGAAGCTTATAAAAATCCCCTCCACTTT. Its protein is CASSEAYKNPLHF.

A single count supports this clone. The V call is TRBV10-3, the J call TRBJ2-1; D is perhaps TRBD2 (5 bases). V was clipped by 5 bases and J by 13 bases, with 12 bases between them. The CDR3 is 11 amino acids. Germline loops: CDR1 ENHRY, CDR2 SYGVKD. CDR3 loop: CAISQDFYQFF. Written as DNA, the CDR3 is TGTGCCATCAGTCAGGACTTTTATCAGTTCTTC.

The rearrangement joins TRBV3-1 (or the pseudogene TRBV3-2) to TRBJ1-2, with D perhaps TRBD1 (5 bases). Germline V gene sequence: CDR1 LGHDT, CDR2 YNNKEL (reference sequence). V was clipped by 0 bases and J by 9 bases, with 17 bases between them. This CDR3 contains 15 residues. The CDR3 loop reads CASSQDTVTGGSYTF. In DNA form, the CDR3 reads TGTGCCAGCAGCCAAGACACAGTGACCGGGGGGAGCTACACCTTC.

The genes are TRBV29-1 and TRBJ1-2; the D gene is possibly TRBD1 (5 bases). Trimming left V 5 bases short and J 0 bases short, with 10 bases between. Germline V CDR1 and CDR2: SQVTM, ANQGSEA. This CDR3 region has 13 residues. DNA for the CDR3: TGCAGCGTTTTCACAGGAACTAACTATGGCTACACCTTC. Encoded protein: CSVFTGTNYGYTF.

The J gene is TRBJ1-2, the V gene TRBV5-6; the D is unclear. The germline CDR1 and CDR2 sequences are SGHDT and YYEEEE. The CDR3 has 16 amino acids. V was trimmed by 0 bases and J by 3 bases, leaving 15 bases between them. The CDR3 bases are TGTGCCAGCAGCTTGGTGGCTGGTTCAATGTACTATGGCTACACCTTC. It yields the protein CASSLVAGSMYYGYTF.

The chain carries TRBV14 and TRBJ1-1, with D tentatively TRBD1 (6 bases). The V gene lost 4 bases and the J gene lost 8 bases, with 11 bases spanning the gap. CDR1 SGHDN and CDR2 FVKESK come from the germline V gene. This CDR3 region has 12 residues. The CDR3 protein is CASSRGQREAFF. CDR3 nucleotides: TGTGCCAGCAGCCGGGGACAAAGGGAAGCTTTCTTT.

The gene calls are TRBV5-4 and TRBJ2-1; TRBD2 aligns across 8 bases. In germline, CDR1 is SGHNT, CDR2 YYREEE (reference sequence). The CDR3 totals 15 residues. Trimming cost V 0 bases and J 8 bases; bases outside gene matches: 7. In DNA form, the CDR3 reads TGTGCCAGCAGCTTGGGGACTAGCTGGTCAGATGAGCAGTTCTTC. Protein: CASSLGTSWSDEQFF.

This sequence joins TRBV6-4 and TRBJ1-5; 9 nucleotides align to TRBD1. This CDR3 region has 17 residues. Germline V CDR1 and CDR2: MRHNA, SNTAGT. Trimming took 3 bases from V and 3 from J; bases not matched to a gene: 9. The CDR3 loop is CASSETRQGGVNQPQHF. The DNA of the CDR3 is TGTGCCAGCAGTGAAACGAGACAGGGGGGGGTCAATCAGCCCCAGCATTTT.

The chain joins TRBV6-5 to TRBJ1-2; D perhaps matches TRBD1 (5 bases). The CDR3 consists of 11 residues. Per the germline V gene, CDR1 is MNHEY and CDR2 is SVGAGI. V was pared by 7 bases and J by 8 bases, with 11 bases between. CDR3 nucleotide sequence: TGTGCCAGCACAGGGCTACAAGGCTACACCTTC. Translation: CASTGLQGYTF.

The gene calls are TRBV5-1 and TRBJ1-6, with a possible D match to TRBD1 (6 bases). V lost 1 base to trimming and J lost 8 bases, with 13 bases between them. There are 15 residues in the CDR3. Germline V lookup: CDR1 SGHRS, CDR2 YFSETQ. CDR3 amino acids: CASSLSGRGDSPLHF. The CDR3 DNA reads as TGCGCCAGCAGCTTGTCGGGCAGGGGTGATTCACCCCTCCACTTT.

DNA of the CDR3: TGTGCCAGCAGTTACCCCAGTGCGCGGGGCCGGGAGACCCAGTACTTC. This encodes CASSYPSARGRETQYF. The chain uses TRBV6-5 and TRBJ2-5; a possible D gene is TRBD2 (6 bases). In germline, CDR1 is MNHEY, CDR2 SVGAGI. V was cut by 2 bases and J by 5 bases, with 18 bases left in between. This CDR3 comprises 16 residues.

The chain employs TRBV6-2 or TRBV6-3 and TRBJ2-2; weak D call: TRBD2 (5 bases). CDR1 and CDR2 from the germline V gene are MNHEY and SVGEGT. V shed 2 bases and J shed 4 bases, with 11 bases lying between them. The length of the CDR3 is 15 residues. CDR3 in DNA: TGTGCCAGCAGTTACCCCGGGGTGCGCACCGGGGAGCTGTTTTTT. It translates to CASSYPGVRTGELFF.

This clone was counted a single time. The rearrangement joins TRBV19 to TRBJ1-1; 7 bases match TRBD1. V dropped 2 bases and J dropped 4; count of bases not matched to a gene: 4. Germline-derived CDR1 and CDR2 are LNHDA and SQIVND (reference sequence). The CDR3 sequence is 14 residues long. CDR3 DNA sequence: TGTGCCAGTAGTATAAGGACAGGACCCACTGAAGCTTTCTTT. Translated: CASSIRTGPTEAFF.

This clone occurred once. This sequence joins TRBV20-1 and TRBJ1-5, with no clear D. Deletions cut 3 bases from V and 0 bases from J, with 15 bases between. Germline CDR1 is DFQATT and CDR2 is SNEGSKA (reference sequence). The CDR3 contains 16 residues. CDR3 bases: TGCAGTGCTAGTCCCGAAGGCCACTATAGCAATCAGCCCCAGCATTTT. Encoded protein: CSASPEGHYSNQPQHF.

The chain employs TRBV4-3 and TRBJ1-2; D remains unclear. V lost 5 bases and J 6 bases, leaving 16 bases between the germline ends. This CDR3 is built from 14 residues. CDR1 is LGHNA and CDR2 is YSLEER in the germline V gene. This chain's CDR3 is CASSYGRAVDGYTF. Here the CDR3 DNA reads TGCGCCAGCAGCTACGGGAGGGCGGTTGATGGCTACACCTTC.

The gene calls are TRBV30 and TRBJ1-5; a weak D match, TRBD1 (6 bases). The CDR3 is 14 amino acids. The V end was cut by 2 bases, the J end by 3 bases, with 11 bases between. The germline V gene encodes CDR1 GTSNPN and CDR2 SVGIG (reference sequence). Here the CDR3 DNA reads TGTGCCTGGAGTCTACAGGGCTTCAATCAGCCCCAGCATTTT. Its translation is CAWSLQGFNQPQHF.

The chain uses TRBV11-2 and TRBJ2-1, with 13 bases matching TRBD2. J lost 9 bases, V lost 3 bases, and 2 bases had no gene match. CDR1 and CDR2 (germline): SGHAT, FQNNGV. The CDR3 runs 14 residues. The CDR3 sequence: CASSFGLAGVEQFF. CDR3 sequence (DNA): TGTGCCAGCAGCTTCGGACTAGCGGGGGTTGAGCAGTTCTTC.

The rearrangement links TRBV2 to TRBJ1-4; D may be TRBD1 (5 bases). CDR1 is SNHLY and CDR2 is FYNNEI in the germline V gene. This CDR3 region has 16 residues. V was shortened by 4 bases and J by 4 bases, with 16 bases between the two germline ends. The CDR3 nucleotides are TGTGCCAGCAGTGTGGGGGGATCTGGGCTTAATGAAAAACTGTTTTTT. Its translation is CASSVGGSGLNEKLFF. Combining the CDR3 with reference TRBV2 and TRBJ1-4 gives the whole variable domain EPEVTQTPSHQVTQMGQEVILRCVPISNHLYFYWYRQILGQKVEFLVSFYNNEISEKSEIFDDQFSVERPDGSNFTLKIRSTKLEDSAMYFCASSVGGSGLNEKLFFGSGTQLSVL.

This chain connects TRBV25-1 to TRBJ2-2; 8 bases map to TRBD1. This CDR3 region has 16 residues. V shed 3 bases and J 0 bases; nucleotides not matched to a gene: 3. Germline loops: CDR1 MGHDK, CDR2 SYGVNS. CDR3 residues: CASSDPGGANTGELFF. DNA of the CDR3: TGTGCCAGCAGTGACCCAGGGGGCGCGAACACCGGGGAGCTGTTTTTT.

V is TRBV29-1 and J is TRBJ2-5; D perhaps matches TRBD1 (6 bases). With 2 bases removed from V and 2 bases from J, the gap between germline ends came to 9 bases. The V gene's germline CDR1 is SQVTM and CDR2 ANQGSEA. This CDR3 region has 13 residues. The CDR3: CSVERTAQETQYF. CDR3 coding DNA: TGCAGCGTTGAAAGGACAGCGCAAGAGACCCAGTACTTC.

This clone was counted a single time. The V gene is TRBV28, the J gene TRBJ1-6; weak D call: TRBD1 (5 bases). This CDR3 comprises 18 residues. Deletions cut 4 bases from V and 0 bases from J, with 16 bases between. Germline V CDR1 and CDR2: MDHEN, SYDVKM. The CDR3 region is CASSSDFRASSYNSPLHF. CDR3 bases: TGTGCCAGCAGTTCCGACTTCAGGGCCAGCTCCTATAATTCACCCCTCCACTTT.

The CDR3 DNA follows: TGTGCCAGCACCCCTCAGACAGGGGGCAACTATGGCTACACCTTC. Translating gives CASTPQTGGNYGYTF. This chain connects TRBV6-6 to TRBJ1-2; 10 bases fit TRBD1. CDR3 length: 15 amino acids. After removal of 7 bases from V and 2 bases from J, the junction contained 7 bases not matched to a gene. Germline values: CDR1 MNHNY, CDR2 SVGAGI (reference sequence).

V gene TRBV28 combines with J gene TRBJ2-7; tentative D call: TRBD2 (6 bases). Looked up from germline, CDR1 is MDHEN and CDR2 is SYDVKM. The CDR3 is made up of 15 amino acids. V lost 7 bases, J lost 6 bases, and 22 bases lay in between. DNA for the CDR3: TGTGCCAGCACCGCCGCCGGGCGGGGACCTTTCGAGCAGTACTTC. It specifies CASTAAGRGPFEQYF.

The chain uses TRBV5-1 and TRBJ1-6; no firm D call. This CDR3 is built from 16 residues. V lost 0 bases, J lost 7 bases, and 14 bases lay in between. Germline CDR1 and CDR2: SGHRS and YFSETQ. CDR3 nucleotides: TGCGCCAGCAGCTTGGTATCATCCAGGCAGAATTCACCCCTCCACTTT. Protein sequence: CASSLVSSRQNSPLHF.

This chain connects TRBV28 to TRBJ2-1, with D tentatively TRBD2 (6 bases). Germline V lookup: CDR1 MDHEN, CDR2 SYDVKM. The CDR3 runs to 13 residues. V gave up 6 bases and J gave up 9 bases, with 15 bases separating them. CDR3 residues: CASREGSGSEQFF. CDR3 coding DNA: TGTGCCAGCAGGGAGGGCTCAGGGAGTGAGCAGTTCTTC. Supplemented by reference TRBV28 and TRBJ2-1, the full variable domain reads DVKVTQSSRYLVKRTGEKVFLECVQDMDHENMFWYRQDPGLGLRLIYFSYDVKMKEKGDIPEGYSVSREKKERFSLILESASTNQTSMYLCASREGSGSEQFFGPGTRLTVL.